The 13 T cell receptor beta chains below were found in one sample sequenced in a study of T cell responses to AZD1222 COVID-19 vaccine (dated by TCRdb to 2020 to 2023). The time point label corresponds to: about 28 days (+/-7) after the second vaccine dose. Explained via the paper, the treatment or condition label denotes: meningococcal conjugate vaccine given as trial control. Library construction relied on the immunoSEQ multiplex PCR assay. TCRdb carries this immuneACCESS record with in-frame sequences only. Its versions omit some clonotypes, under half of them owing to an unresolved V gene in the studies checked, with the rest unexplained. For this sample there are 200,000 to 250,000 clones; about 94% appear just once. The ten largest clones represent approximately 1.5% of the sample. Here the sequenced sample was peripheral blood, taken 28 days after the second dose of the MenACWY control vaccine. The source of these receptors is an adult who received the MenACWY meningococcal vaccine as a control.

The J gene is TRBJ2-7, the V gene TRBV7-2; the match to TRBD1 covers 7 bases. This CDR3 comprises 17 residues. In germline, CDR1 is SGHTA, CDR2 FQGNSA. J was trimmed by 2 bases and V by 0 bases; bases with no gene match: 10. The CDR3 DNA follows: TGTGCCAGCAGCTTAGCTGCTCTAGGGACAGTTACCTACGAGCAGTACTTC. This encodes CASSLAALGTVTYEQYF.

This clone occurred once. The chain is built from TRBV14 and TRBJ2-1, with 9 bases lining up with TRBD1. V was clipped by 4 bases and J by 2 bases; unmatched bases: 3. The CDR3 has 15 amino acids. The V gene's germline CDR1 is SGHDN and CDR2 FVKESK. The CDR3: CASSPWTGAYNEQFF. The CDR3 coding sequence is TGTGCCAGCAGCCCGTGGACAGGGGCCTACAATGAGCAGTTCTTC.

The J gene is TRBJ2-1, the V gene TRBV19; possibly TRBD2 for D (5 bases). Per the germline V gene, CDR1 is LNHDA and CDR2 is SQIVND (reference sequence). The germline V and J ends were trimmed by 5 bases and 1 base, with 12 bases remaining between them. This CDR3 contains 15 residues. CDR3 protein: CASSPRTRSYNEQFF. CDR3 in DNA: TGTGCCAGTAGTCCCCGGACTCGTTCCTACAATGAGCAGTTCTTC. The full variable domain, completed using reference TRBV19 and TRBJ2-1, is DGGITQSPKYLFRKEGQNVTLSCEQNLNHDAMYWYRQDPGQGLRLIYYSQIVNDFQKGDIAEGYSVSREKKESFPLTVTSAQKNPTAFYLCASSPRTRSYNEQFFGPGTRLTVL.

The chain couples TRBV29-1 to TRBJ2-7; no firm D call. The germline V gene has CDR1 SQVTM and CDR2 ANQGSEA. V dropped 4 bases and J dropped 4 bases, with 14 bases sitting between them. The CDR3 is 13 amino acids. In DNA form, the CDR3 reads TGCAGCGTTGCCCCCGGTGGGCCTTACGAGCAGTACTTC. Residues: CSVAPGGPYEQYF.

The chain employs TRBV4-2 and TRBJ2-5; the match to TRBD2 covers 8 bases. The germline V gene encodes CDR1 LGHNA and CDR2 YNFKEQ. Trimming cost V 4 bases and J 1 base; bases outside gene matches: 8. This CDR3 spans 16 amino acids. The CDR3 loop reads CASSPELAAPQETQYF. Here the CDR3 DNA reads TGTGCCAGCAGCCCAGAACTAGCGGCCCCCCAAGAGACCCAGTACTTC.

V usage is TRBV27 and J usage is TRBJ2-3; TRBD2 aligns across 8 bases. V trimming: 5 bases; J trimming: 4 bases; junction bases outside the gene matches: 5. The CDR3 runs 14 residues. The V gene's germline CDR1 is MNHEY and CDR2 SMNVEV (reference sequence). The chain's CDR3 is CASSRGGRADTQYF. For the CDR3, the DNA is TGTGCCAGCAGTCGGGGGGGCCGAGCAGATACGCAGTATTTT.

The chain employs TRBV21-1 and TRBJ2-3; the listed D gene, TRBD2, was not tested against the DNA. TRBV21-1 is described as a pseudogene. The CDR3 has 15 amino acids. This chain's CDR3 is CASSKGPAATDTQYF. The CDR3 DNA sequence: TGTGCCAGCAGCAAAGGCCCAGCGGCCACAGATACGCAGTATTTT.

This sequence joins TRBV18 and TRBJ2-3; 9 bases agree with TRBD2. This CDR3 region has 15 residues. Germline loops: CDR1 KGHSH, CDR2 LQKENI. After removal of 6 bases from V and 3 bases from J, the junction contained 7 bases not matched to a gene. Here the CDR3 reads CASSRSSGKTDTQYF. The CDR3, as DNA: TGTGCCAGCTCCCGATCTAGCGGGAAGACAGATACGCAGTATTTT.

The chain combines TRBV4-3 with TRBJ1-1; TRBD1 might be the D (6 bases). Germline CDR1 LGHNA, CDR2 YSLEER. This CDR3 has 13 residues. The V end lost 3 bases, the J end lost 6 bases, and 11 bases lay between the germline ends. The CDR3 here is CASSQATGSEAFF. The CDR3 DNA follows: TGCGCCAGCAGCCAGGCTACAGGGTCTGAAGCTTTCTTT.

The rearrangement joins TRBV7-2 to TRBJ2-5, with a tentative D call TRBD2 (7 bases). CDR1 is SGHTA and CDR2 is FQGNSA in the germline V gene. This CDR3 region has 13 residues. The CDR3 protein is CAGGGGGQETQYF. Here the CDR3 DNA reads TGTGCAGGAGGAGGGGGGGGGCAAGAGACCCAGTACTTC.

The chain combines TRBV27 with TRBJ2-7; D ambiguous. CDR1 is MNHEY, CDR2 SMNVEV, per germline (reference sequence). This CDR3 has 11 amino acids. V lost 6 bases and J 0 bases, leaving 3 bases between the germline ends. The CDR3 DNA reads as TGTGCCAGCAGCCACTCCTACGAGCAGTACTTC. Residues: CASSHSYEQYF.

This clone has just one count. The rearrangement links TRBV27 to TRBJ2-3; D unclear. The germline V gene encodes CDR1 MNHEY and CDR2 SMNVEV (reference sequence). The ends were cut back, 2 bases at V and 2 bases at J, with 14 bases in the middle. The CDR3 is made up of 16 amino acids. The CDR3 coding sequence is TGTGCCAGCAGTTTAGATAACCTCCAAGTCACAGATACGCAGTATTTT. It codes for CASSLDNLQVTDTQYF.

The V call is TRBV7-2, the J call TRBJ2-2; the D gene is possibly TRBD2 (6 bases). In germline, CDR1 is SGHTA, CDR2 FQGNSA. V lost 1 base to trimming and J lost 4 bases, with 7 bases between them. This CDR3 contains 14 residues. The CDR3 region has the DNA TGTGCCAGCAGCTTAGGGCGGGGCACCGGGGAGCTGTTTTTT. Translation gives CASSLGRGTGELFF. Supplemented by reference TRBV7-2 and TRBJ2-2, the full variable domain reads GAGVSQSPSNKVTEKGKDVELRCDPISGHTALYWYRQSLGQGLEFLIYFQGNSAPDKSGLPSDRFSAERTGGSVSTLTIQRTQQEDSAVYLCASSLGRGTGELFFGEGSRLTVL.